Below are 16 T cell receptor beta chains sequenced from a single sample in a study of T cells after yellow fever vaccination. One entry per CDR3 protein results from TCRdb running MiXCR on the 5' RACE reads. The data contain fewer than 90,000 distinct CDR3 sequences, approximately 7% of them seen just once; the ten biggest clones take up roughly 35%. Sequenced material: CD8+ T cells sorted from PBMCs, taken 5 days after the first yellow fever vaccination. All receptors come from a young man who received the YFV17D yellow fever vaccine.

This clonotype was counted many times. V usage is TRBV5-1 and J usage is TRBJ1-1; 7 positions match TRBD1. Unmatched junction bases numbered 4, after V lost 4 bases and J lost 1 base. Germline V gene data show CDR1 as SGHRS and CDR2 as YFSETQ. This CDR3 has 14 amino acids. The CDR3 DNA sequence: TGCGCCAGCAGCCAGAGGACAGGGAACACTGAAGCTTTCTTT. Residues: CASSQRTGNTEAFF.

Ten or more counts support this clonotype. The chain joins TRBV4-1 to TRBJ2-7, with 7 bases that match TRBD1. V lost 5 bases and J lost 2; bases outside the gene matches: 9. This CDR3 contains 15 residues. Germline-derived CDR1 and CDR2 are MGHRA and YSYEKL. CDR3 residues: CASSSRQGPPYEQYF. CDR3 coding DNA: TGCGCCAGCAGCTCACGACAGGGTCCCCCCTACGAGCAGTACTTC.

V and J are TRBV5-5 and TRBJ1-1; D is unresolved. V lost 1 base to trimming and J lost 3 bases, with 13 bases between them. The CDR3 has 15 residues. CDR1 is SGHKS and CDR2 is YYEKEE in the germline V gene (reference sequence). The CDR3 sequence is CASSLLLWGDTEAFF. DNA for the CDR3: TGTGCCAGCAGCTTGTTGTTGTGGGGAGACACTGAAGCTTTCTTT.

V gene TRBV7-2 combines with J gene TRBJ2-3, with D perhaps matching TRBD2 (6 bases). This CDR3 contains 16 residues. Germline V lookup: CDR1 SGHTA, CDR2 FQGNSA. V was pared by 1 base and J by 4 bases, with 15 bases between. DNA for the CDR3: TGTGCCAGCAGCTTAGATGCGGGGATCCGACCAGATACGCAGTATTTT. It codes for CASSLDAGIRPDTQYF.

This clonotype was seen a few times. The chain recombines TRBV7-9 with TRBJ1-3; possibly TRBD1 for D (6 bases). CDR3 length: 14 residues. Germline-derived CDR1 and CDR2 are SEHNR and FQNEAQ (reference sequence). V gave up 1 base and J gave up 4 bases, with 8 bases separating them. The CDR3 is CASSLGTGGNTIYF. CDR3 bases: TGTGCCAGCAGCTTAGGCACAGGGGGAAACACCATATATTTT.

This clonotype was detected a few times. The J gene is TRBJ1-5, the V gene TRBV5-1, with a tentative D call TRBD1 (6 bases). The V gene's germline CDR1 is SGHRS and CDR2 YFSETQ. CDR3 length: 15 amino acids. The germline V and J ends were trimmed by 4 bases and 7 bases, with 18 bases remaining between them. The CDR3 sequence is CASSPVGGPDQPQHF. The CDR3 DNA is TGCGCCAGCAGCCCTGTTGGGGGGCCGGACCAGCCCCAGCATTTT.

This clonotype was detected ten times or more. The chain is built from TRBV10-3 and TRBJ1-1; no clear D gene. This CDR3 is built from 13 residues. From germline, CDR1 is ENHRY and CDR2 SYGVKD. With 0 bases removed from V and 1 base from J, the gap between germline ends came to 3 bases. Here the CDR3 DNA reads TGTGCCATCAGTGAGTCGACGAACACTGAAGCTTTCTTT. This translates into CAISESTNTEAFF.

This clonotype was detected ten times or more. This chain links TRBV12-3 or TRBV12-4 with TRBJ2-5; 8 bases line up with TRBD2. V lost 8 bases and J lost 0; bases outside the gene matches: 5. The CDR3 is 14 residues long. DNA of the CDR3: TGTGCCAGCGGATTAGCGGGGAACCAAGAGACCCAGTACTTC. Residues: CASGLAGNQETQYF.

The V call is TRBV5-1, the J call TRBJ2-5, with 9 positions matching TRBD1. The CDR3 has 16 amino acids. Germline CDR1 reads SGHRS; CDR2 reads YFSETQ. The V and J ends lost 5 bases and 0 bases, in that order; junction bases with no gene match: 8. CDR3: CASRRRTGEYQETQYF. CDR3 coding DNA: TGCGCCAGCAGAAGACGGACAGGGGAGTACCAAGAGACCCAGTACTTC.

This clonotype occurred a few times. The CDR3 is CSAKTWAPASGYTF. CDR3 DNA sequence: TGCAGTGCCAAAACCTGGGCTCCGGCAAGTGGCTACACCTTC. The chain employs TRBV20-1 and TRBJ1-2; D uncertain. The CDR3 is 14 residues long. The germline V gene has CDR1 DFQATT and CDR2 SNEGSKA (reference sequence). Trimming stripped 6 bases from V and 7 bases from J, with 21 bases between.

Only a few counts were recorded for this clonotype. The chain couples TRBV27 to TRBJ1-6, with D uncertain. Looked up from germline, CDR1 is MNHEY and CDR2 is SMNVEV (reference sequence). The CDR3 runs 13 residues. V was trimmed by 5 bases and J by 8 bases, leaving 10 bases between them. CDR3 residues: CASSLHNYSPLHF. The CDR3 nucleotides read TGTGCCAGCAGTCTCCACAATTATTCACCCCTCCACTTT.

There are many counts of this clonotype. This chain uses TRBV5-1 with TRBJ2-1; D not certain. V was shortened by 0 bases and J by 0 bases, with 7 bases between the two germline ends. The germline V gene encodes CDR1 SGHRS and CDR2 YFSETQ. The CDR3 sequence is 15 residues long. The CDR3 DNA sequence: TGCGCCAGCAGCTTGGCCGTACTCTCCTACAATGAGCAGTTCTTC. It is translated as CASSLAVLSYNEQFF.

This clonotype was seen a handful of times. The chain recombines TRBV7-2 with TRBJ2-6, with no clear D. The CDR3 is 14 residues long. The V end lost 8 bases, the J end lost 5 bases, and 13 bases lay between the germline ends. CDR1 and CDR2 (germline): SGHTA, FQGNSA. CDR3 in DNA: TGTGCCAGCCAGTTCCACGTCTGGGCCAACGTCCTGACTTTC. This sequence encodes CASQFHVWANVLTF.

This clonotype was seen only a few times. This sequence joins TRBV10-3 and TRBJ2-2; D unclear. Germline V lookup: CDR1 ENHRY, CDR2 SYGVKD. Trimming pared 7 bases from V and 0 bases from J, leaving 3 bases between. The CDR3 extends over 12 amino acids. The CDR3 loop reads CAIMSNTGELFF. In nucleotides, the CDR3 is TGTGCCATCATGTCGAACACCGGGGAGCTGTTTTTT.

The genes are TRBV7-9 and TRBJ2-7; D remains unclear. CDR1 and CDR2 from the germline V gene are SEHNR and FQNEAQ (reference sequence). Trimming stripped 1 base from V and 0 bases from J, with 7 bases between. This CDR3 has 14 amino acids. The CDR3 reads CASSLGQSSYEQYV. CDR3 nucleotide sequence: TGTGCCAGCAGCTTAGGGCAGAGCTCCTACGAGCAGTACGTC.

The rearrangement joins TRBV9 to TRBJ2-2, with D possibly being TRBD1 or TRBD2 (5 bases each). V shed 6 bases and J shed 7 bases, with 16 bases lying between them. This CDR3 is 14 amino acids long. Germline V lookup: CDR1 SGDLS, CDR2 YYNGEE. The CDR3 loop reads CASNTPGTGGELFF. The DNA for the CDR3 is TGTGCCAGCAACACACCAGGGACGGGCGGGGAGCTGTTTTTT. The full variable domain, in which reference TRBV9 and TRBJ2-2 provide the parts outside the CDR3, is DSGVTQTPKHLITATGQRVTLRCSPRSGDLSVYWYQQSLDQGLQFLIQYYNGEERAKGNILERFSAQQFPDLHSELNLSSLELGDSALYFCASNTPGTGGELFFGEGSRLTVL.